The present T cell receptor beta chain was sequenced within a study of blood T cell repertoires in COVID-19. Study-level information: The study drew acute and convalescent COVID-19 samples from the United States, Italy and Spain. PBMCs, B-cell-depleted T cells, or T cells were the source of the cDNA or gDNA that made up the material.

In the study's own analysis: Counts of nucleated cells, estimated from reference gene primer amplification, were obtained. Some clones are missing from TCRdb's copy, which holds only in-frame ones; the method was immunoSEQ multiplex PCR. The DNA gave D and trimming, while V, J and clone size come from that table. The profile shows more than 110,000 clones, 65% to 85% of them singletons. CDR1 is SGHTA, CDR2 FQGTGA, per germline. The CDR3 is made up of 16 amino acids. V shed 5 bases, J shed 1 base, and the junction held 8 bases outside the gene matches. The specimen sequenced was peripheral blood. The rearrangement links TRBV7-3 to TRBJ2-3; TRBD2 matches at 8 bases. The TCR was taken from a woman aged 55-69 years with acute or convalescent COVID-19. CDR3 DNA: TGTGCCAGCAGCCCCCGGAGCGGGAGTGGCACAGATACGCAGTATTTT. It encodes CASSPRSGSGTDTQYF.